These 16 T cell receptor beta chains share one sample of origin, sequenced in a study of OX40 agonist ivuxolimab in advanced cancers. The repertoire was sequenced with immunoSEQ multiplex PCR; TCRdb's copy has only in-frame clones and lacks some. Of some 19,000 clones in the sample, about four fifths were seen once. This material consisted of CD4+ or CD8+ T cells sorted from blood, taken in a trial of the OX40 agonist ivuxolimab. Receptor source: an adult with an advanced solid tumor such as melanoma, head and neck, liver or kidney cancer.

The V and J genes are TRBV4-3 and TRBJ1-4, with D uncertain. Trimming removed 2 bases at V and 6 bases at J, with 7 bases between. CDR1 and CDR2 (germline): LGHNA, YSLEER. The CDR3 runs to 13 residues. The CDR3 sequence: CASSQLLYEKLFF. The CDR3 nucleotides are TGCGCCAGCAGCCAATTGTTGTATGAAAAACTGTTTTTT.

The chain joins TRBV4-2 to TRBJ2-1, with TRBD2 matching over 9 bases. This CDR3 has 15 residues. With V trimmed by 0 bases and J by 7 bases, 4 bases remained unmatched. CDR1 and CDR2 (germline): LGHNA, YNFKEQ. The CDR3: CASSQDPGLANEQFF. CDR3 nucleotide sequence: TGTGCCAGCAGCCAAGACCCGGGACTAGCTAATGAGCAGTTCTTC.

The chain uses TRBV27 and TRBJ2-1; 9 positions match TRBD2. V lost 5 bases, J lost 5 bases, and 7 bases stayed unmatched. The CDR3 spans 15 residues. The germline CDR1 and CDR2 sequences are MNHEY and SMNVEV (reference sequence). The CDR3 here is CASSPPSGANNEQFF. The CDR3 DNA is TGTGCCAGCAGTCCCCCTAGCGGGGCCAACAATGAGCAGTTCTTC.

This clone appeared once. The chain has TRBV30 and TRBJ1-1; D is uncertain. Germline CDR1 and CDR2: GTSNPN and SVGIG (reference sequence). This CDR3 region has 19 residues. Trimming took off 5 bases at V and 2 bases at J, with 30 bases between the two ends. DNA of the CDR3: TGTGCCTGGGAGAGTGCCGTTCCCTTTTTGGACGGGCCCAACACTGAAGCTTTCTTT. This gives the protein CAWESAVPFLDGPNTEAFF.

In this sample, this clone turned up many times. This sequence joins TRBV7-8 and TRBJ2-7, with D perhaps TRBD1 (6 bases). The CDR3 runs 14 residues. Trimming pared 5 bases from V and 3 bases from J, leaving 14 bases between. CDR1 is SGHVS and CDR2 is FQNEAQ in the germline V gene. The CDR3: CASSPNTGIYEQYF. The CDR3 region has the DNA TGTGCCAGCAGCCCCAATACAGGGATCTACGAGCAGTACTTC.

The sample holds many counts of this clone. The CDR3 nucleotides are TGTGCCTGGAAGATATCTGGAAACACCATATATTTT. The encoded protein is CAWKISGNTIYF. The gene calls are TRBV30 and TRBJ1-3; no clear D. The germline V gene encodes CDR1 GTSNPN and CDR2 SVGIG (reference sequence). V shed 4 bases and J shed 1 base, with 5 bases lying between them. This CDR3 is 12 amino acids long.

The CDR3 DNA reads as TGCAGCGTTTTATACCGGGGGGGGTACGAGCAGTACTTC. This sequence encodes CSVLYRGGYEQYF. The V gene is TRBV29-1, the J gene TRBJ2-7; 8 nucleotides align to TRBD2. Germline trimming cut 5 bases from V and 4 bases from J; bases unmatched to any gene: 7. The CDR3 covers 13 residues. Germline assignment: CDR1 SQVTM and CDR2 ANQGSEA.

The chain employs TRBV10-3 and TRBJ2-1; possibly TRBD1 for D (5 bases). The length of the CDR3 is 15 residues. Germline V gene lookup returns CDR1 ENHRY and CDR2 SYGVKD. Trimming removed 6 bases at V and 7 bases at J, with 19 bases between. CDR3 in DNA: TGTGCCATCAGCCTCTACAGGTCCCAGACGAATGAGCAGTTCTTC. This translates into CAISLYRSQTNEQFF.

The CDR3 loop reads CASSEWLAAHSNQPQHF. The CDR3 coding sequence is TGTGCCAGCAGTGAATGGCTGGCAGCCCATAGCAATCAGCCCCAGCATTTT. The J gene is TRBJ1-5, the V gene TRBV6-1; D gene unclear. This CDR3 region has 17 residues. V shed 2 bases and J shed 0 bases, with 14 bases lying between them. Germline V gene lookup returns CDR1 MNHNS and CDR2 SASEGT.

This sequence joins TRBV9 and TRBJ1-2; perhaps TRBD1 as D (6 bases). The CDR3 covers 14 residues. V dropped 0 bases and J dropped 5 bases, with 11 bases sitting between them. Germline values: CDR1 SGDLS, CDR2 YYNGEE. CDR3 sequence: CASSVVDSPYGYTF. In DNA, the CDR3 is TGTGCCAGCAGCGTAGTGGACAGCCCTTATGGCTACACCTTC. The whole variable domain, remainder taken from reference TRBV9 and TRBJ1-2, is DSGVTQTPKHLITATGQRVTLRCSPRSGDLSVYWYQQSLDQGLQFLIQYYNGEERAKGNILERFSAQQFPDLHSELNLSSLELGDSALYFCASSVVDSPYGYTFGSGTRLTVV.

The gene calls are TRBV2 and TRBJ2-7; D unresolved. The CDR3 length is 12 residues. CDR1 and CDR2 from the germline V gene are SNHLY and FYNNEI. V was pared by 8 bases and J by 7 bases, with 15 bases between. In nucleotides, the CDR3 is TGTGCCAGCTTGGGTGGCTCGACAGAGCAGTACTTC. Protein product: CASLGGSTEQYF. Supplemented by reference TRBV2 and TRBJ2-7, the full variable domain reads EPEVTQTPSHQVTQMGQEVILRCVPISNHLYFYWYRQILGQKVEFLVSFYNNEISEKSEIFDDQFSVERPDGSNFTLKIRSTKLEDSAMYFCASLGGSTEQYFGPGTRLTVT.

V and J are TRBV7-9 and TRBJ2-7; D unclear. The CDR3 sequence is 13 residues long. The germline V gene has CDR1 SEHNR and CDR2 FQNEAQ (reference sequence). V lost 2 bases and J lost 0, with 5 bases in between. The CDR3 region is CASSLTPSYEQYF. The DNA for the CDR3 is TGTGCCAGCAGCTTAACACCCTCCTACGAGCAGTACTTC.

The V and J genes are TRBV7-3 and TRBJ2-7; D might be TRBD1 (5 bases). Germline-derived CDR1 and CDR2 are SGHTA and FQGTGA. Trimming stripped 4 bases from V and 6 bases from J, with 13 bases between. The CDR3 runs to 13 residues. The CDR3 spells CASSYTIRAEQYF. The CDR3 DNA reads as TGTGCCAGCAGCTACACCATCAGGGCCGAGCAGTACTTC.

This clone was counted only a few times. This rearrangement joins TRBV5-4 to TRBJ1-3; D unclear. Germline-derived CDR1 and CDR2 are SGHNT and YYREEE (reference sequence). The CDR3 spans 13 residues. V was trimmed by 0 bases and J by 4 bases, leaving 5 bases between them. The CDR3, as DNA: TGTGCCAGCAGCTTGGATTTCGGAAACACCATATATTTT. Residues: CASSLDFGNTIYF.

This sequence joins TRBV29-1 and TRBJ1-2; 7 bases agree with TRBD1. The junction had 7 bases not matched to a gene; V was cut back by 1 base and J by 5 bases. Germline-derived CDR1 and CDR2 are SQVTM and ANQGSEA. The CDR3 runs 14 residues. This chain's CDR3 is CSVEVPDRVYGYTF. The CDR3 DNA reads TGCAGCGTTGAAGTTCCCGACAGGGTATATGGCTACACCTTC. Using reference TRBV29-1 and TRBJ1-2 for the parts outside the CDR3, the full variable domain is SAVISQKPSRDICQRGTSLTIQCQVDSQVTMMFWYRQQPGQSLTLIATANQGSEATYESGFVIDKFPISRPNLTFSTLTVSNMSPEDSSIYLCSVEVPDRVYGYTFGSGTRLTVV.

Turning to this clone: The junction and the germline gene differ at one end; a read error may be behind it. The rearrangement uses TRBV5-1 and TRBJ2-7; D is tentatively TRBD1 or TRBD2 (7 bases each). The CDR3 runs 12 residues. CDR1 SGHRS and CDR2 YFSETQ come from the germline V gene. The CDR3 DNA follows: TGCGTCAGCGGGACAGATCCCTACGAGCAGTACTTC. Residues: CVSGTDPYEQYF.